The clone carrying this T cell receptor beta chain was detected a few times. What it binds is unknown. The sample is drawn from a study of breast tumors, draining lymph nodes, adjacent tissues. The lymph nodes were axillary draining lymph nodes from breast cancer patients. Study outcomes and limitations: The data were judged consistent with most tumor T cells coming from lymph node and expanding in tumor. The lymph node origin of tumor T cells was framed as consistent with a hypothesis, not demonstrated. Luminal-like breast cancer showed significantly higher tumor–nontumor repertoire similarity than basal-like. Compared with lymph nodes, tumors were less diverse; compared with nontumor tissue, more.

TCRdb re-derived calls from the multiplex PCR reads in MiXCR, one entry per CDR3 protein. The profile covers 270,000 or so distinct CDR3 sequences, with around 30% appearing a single time and over 0.95% taken by the ten largest. The CDR3 extends over 13 amino acids. Germline CDR1 DFQATT, CDR2 SNEGSKA (reference sequence). Trimming cost V 3 bases and J 5 bases, with 13 bases left between them. This TCR was recovered from a female donor with breast cancer. Some clones in this sample may be carry-over from other donors' samples. The sequenced sample was axillary lymph node tissue. This chain joins TRBV20-1 and TRBJ1-1; D is unresolved. CDR3 bases: TGCAGTGCTAGCCGTTGGGGTCAGACTGAAGCTTTCTTT. Translating gives CSASRWGQTEAFF.